One and the same sample provided the 4 T cell receptor beta chains below, sequenced in a study of cytomegalovirus exposure and HLA in healthy donors. 13 Jbeta primers and 60 Vbeta primers were used for the PCR. Here immunoSEQ multiplex PCR was the method, and the copy in TCRdb shows in-frame clones only, minus some. The table shows about 170,000 clones, with around four fifths occurring only once. The sequencing sample was made of PBMCs. These receptors came from a woman in her forties or fifties in good health and CMV-seropositive.

The gene calls are TRBV28 and TRBJ1-2; 7 nucleotides align to TRBD1. The junction had 12 bases not matched to a gene; V was cut back by 4 bases and J by 1 base. CDR3 size: 17 residues. Per germline, CDR1 MDHEN and CDR2 SYDVKM. CDR3 bases: TGTGCCAGCAGTTCCAGATCCTCGACAGGGATTAACTATGGCTACACCTTC. Translating gives CASSSRSSTGINYGYTF.

This clone appeared a few times. This chain connects TRBV7-2 to TRBJ1-1; possibly TRBD1 for D (6 bases). CDR1 is SGHTA, CDR2 FQGNSA, per germline. The CDR3 has 15 residues. The germline V and J ends were trimmed by 4 bases and 1 base, with 13 bases remaining between them. CDR3 nucleotides: TGTGCCAGCAGCTCCCAGGGGCCGACGAACACTGAAGCTTTCTTT. Amino acids: CASSSQGPTNTEAFF. Full variable domain (remainder filled in from reference TRBV7-2 and TRBJ1-1): GAGVSQSPSNKVTEKGKDVELRCDPISGHTALYWYRQSLGQGLEFLIYFQGNSAPDKSGLPSDRFSAERTGGSVSTLTIQRTQQEDSAVYLCASSSQGPTNTEAFFGQGTRLTVV.

The chain has TRBV27 and TRBJ1-2; TRBD1 agrees at 10 bases. V trimming: 6 bases; J trimming: 7 bases; junction bases outside the gene matches: 5. Germline V gene lookup returns CDR1 MNHEY and CDR2 SMNVEV (reference sequence). The length of the CDR3 is 13 residues. CDR3 protein: CASRTGQGCGYTF. As DNA, the CDR3 is TGTGCCAGCAGGACGGGACAGGGGTGTGGCTACACCTTC.

This chain links TRBV27 with TRBJ1-5, with 10 bases matching TRBD1. Trimming removed 10 bases from V and 4 bases from J; junction bases left unmatched: 16. The CDR3 extends over 17 amino acids. The germline CDR1 and CDR2 sequences are MNHEY and SMNVEV (reference sequence). CDR3 DNA sequence: TGTGCCACCATAGACCAGGGACAGGGGAGGGAGAATCAGCCCCAGCATTTT. This encodes CATIDQGQGRENQPQHF.